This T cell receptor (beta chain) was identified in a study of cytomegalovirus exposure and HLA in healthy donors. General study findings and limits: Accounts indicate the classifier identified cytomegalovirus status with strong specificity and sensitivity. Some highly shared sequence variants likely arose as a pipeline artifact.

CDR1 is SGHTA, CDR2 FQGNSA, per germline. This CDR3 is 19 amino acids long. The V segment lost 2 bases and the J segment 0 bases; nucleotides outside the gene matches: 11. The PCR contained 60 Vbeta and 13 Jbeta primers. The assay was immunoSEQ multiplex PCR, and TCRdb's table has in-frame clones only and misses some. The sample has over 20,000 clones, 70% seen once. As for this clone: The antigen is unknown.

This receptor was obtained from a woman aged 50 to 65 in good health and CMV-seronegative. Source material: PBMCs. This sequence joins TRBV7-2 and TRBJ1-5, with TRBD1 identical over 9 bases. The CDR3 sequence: CASSLQQGALLNSNQPQHF. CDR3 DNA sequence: TGTGCCAGCAGCTTACAACAGGGGGCGCTTTTAAATAGCAATCAGCCCCAGCATTTT. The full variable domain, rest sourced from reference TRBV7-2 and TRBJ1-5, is GAGVSQSPSNKVTEKGKDVELRCDPISGHTALYWYRQSLGQGLEFLIYFQGNSAPDKSGLPSDRFSAERTGGSVSTLTIQRTQQEDSAVYLCASSLQQGALLNSNQPQHFGDGTRLSIL.